This T cell receptor (beta chain) is drawn from a study of graft-versus-host responses after intestinal transplantation. The starting material, graft tissue, was processed to release intraepithelial and lamina propria lymphocytes. This clone was seen once. V shed 4 bases, J shed 4 bases, and the junction held 9 bases outside the gene matches. Germline CDR1 is SGHRS and CDR2 is YFSETQ. The CDR3 runs to 16 residues. The data were produced by immunoSEQ multiplex PCR, yet TCRdb's version contains in-frame clones alone and is incomplete. The data show roughly 36,000 clones, with around 90% seen just once and roughly 18% held by the top ten.

This sample comprised ileum tissue, obtained around 190 days after intestinal transplant. The rearrangement uses TRBV5-1 and TRBJ2-5; TRBD2 matches 11 bases. This clonotype originated in a human patient who received an intestinal transplant, so some T cells may come from the graft donor. The CDR3 nucleotides are TGCGCCAGCAGCGTGACTAGCGGGACTGGGGCAGAGACCCAGTACTTC. Translating gives CASSVTSGTGAETQYF.